Listed below are T cell receptor beta chains from one sample, sequenced in a study of human T cells and chemical hapten exposure. TCRdb used MiXCR to reprocess the RACE reads, holding one entry per CDR3 protein. The sample has about 400,000 distinct CDR3 sequences; nearly 6.5% are singletons. The specimen was whole blood, collected in connection with sensitization to the hapten diphenylcyclopropenone (DPC). These receptor sequences come from a woman between 18 and 30 years old with alopecia areata. Some clones in this sample may be carry-over from other donors' samples. Both conserved end residues are trimmed from each CDR3. Not all rows give a size; the values are once, few, many and, for expanded clones, a class.

-	TRBV7-3	ASSFTGAGNSPLH
-	TRBV6-5	ASRLQGAGASTDTQY
many	TRBV6-5	ASESPPNSPLH
-	TRBV6-2/TRBV6-3	AGTLKGSGANVLT
-	TRBV25-1	ASSDRQKSYEQY
many	TRBV3-1	ASSQATGSQSLF
few	TRBV5-8	ASSLWTSGGGRTDTQY
few	TRBV4-2	ASSPIGVDEQF
few	TRBV27	ASSALTGTLIHH
many	TRBV29-1	SVERDRVFGNTIY
-	TRBV4-3	ASSLEARAGSVSSYNSPLH
-	TRBV3-1	ASGLAGTEQY
-	TRBV6-1	ASSVRESSPLH
-	TRBV28	ASSRTGTGFGNYGYT
-	TRBV7-2	ASSSDANYGYT
many	TRBV20-1	SARVQAGGGQPQH
many	TRBV10-3	AISEESATNEKLF
-	TRBV12-3/TRBV12-4	ASSLTSSTEAF
-	TRBV27	ASSSQNVGGDTGELF
few	TRBV2	ASSPRRQGVGELF
-	TRBV12-3/TRBV12-4	ASSFSLSQAGNTIY
few	TRBV27	ASSSGVAGYTEAF
few	TRBV6-6	ASSFGTGFYEQY
-	TRBV12-3/TRBV12-4	ASSSSRKDWPSYNEQF
-	TRBV27	ASSPLGTGRMNTEAF
-	TRBV20-1	SAREAGGREKLF
-	TRBV7-2	ASSPEGSSYNEQF
few	TRBV12-3/TRBV12-4	ASSFLSGGFSVRTYEQY
many	TRBV7-6	ASSSRTLLQGWNTEAF
-	TRBV6-2/TRBV6-3	ASRNILAGGRTDTQY
few	TRBV18	ASSPLTGQGASYEQY
-	TRBV5-4	ASSLKSPNYGYT
many	TRBV12-3/TRBV12-4	ASSFRNQPQH
many	TRBV4-1	ASSQDVAVQPQH
few	TRBV20-1	SAPGGSGAKNIQY
many	TRBV5-5	ASSPFSGARYGYT
-	TRBV3-1	ASSQEGGAILDTQY
-	TRBV7-9	ASSFLRGANSKNIQY
many	TRBV15	ATSSFRAVAKNIQY
many	TRBV6-2/TRBV6-3	ASRTLAGDTQY
-	TRBV11-2	ASSRGGLSGYT
many	TRBV6-5	ASTSRSSYEQY
-	TRBV20-1	SARQGTYNSPLH
few	TRBV6-2/TRBV6-3	ASSYSDRGHEDTQY
many	TRBV29-1	SVLLTGVYGYT
few	TRBV28	ASSLPAGELF
few	TRBV6-2/TRBV6-3	ASRGLAGGFSSYNEQF
many	TRBV27	ASSTTGRTYEQY
many	TRBV5-1	ASSEGPGQPQH
many	TRBV10-3	AIRGGSQNEKLF
few	TRBV6-1	ASRQGRTDTQY
few	TRBV10-3	AIAQTSGVYEQY
many	TRBV13	ASSLGRDRRPTFYGYT